The rows below give T cell receptor beta chains drawn from one sample of a study of blood T cell repertoires in COVID-19. TCRdb keeps only in-frame clones here, not all; method: immunoSEQ multiplex PCR. Among roughly 150,000 clones, 75% to 90% were seen once, and the ten largest hold 11%. The sequenced sample was peripheral blood. All receptors derive from a woman aged 80 or over with acute or convalescent COVID-19. The CDR3 runs from the conserved cysteine through the conserved F or W. A D gene is named only where the DNA matches it firmly. Size tells how often a clone was seen (once, few, many) or the class of an expanded clone, and some rows leave it out.

TRBJ1-1 TRBV7-9 - TRBD1 TGTGCCAGCAGCGCACAGGGGGCGCGGAACACTGAAGCTTTCTTT CASSAQGARNTEAFF
TRBJ1-1 TRBV14 - TRBD1 TGTGCCAGCAGCCGCTTGACAGGGGGCACTGAAGCTTTCTTT CASSRLTGGTEAFF
TRBJ1-6 TRBV7-6 - - TGTGCCAGCAGCTTATCAGATTATAATTCACCCCTCCACTTT CASSLSDYNSPLHF
TRBJ1-2 TRBV2 - - TGTGCCAGCAGGCAGGATAACTATGGCTACACCTTC CASRQDNYGYTF
TRBJ1-1 TRBV19 - TRBD1 TGTGCCAGTAGTAGAGGGACAGGGGGACGAGCTTTCTTT CASSRGTGGRAFF
TRBJ2-3 TRBV19 - - TGTGCCAGTAACAGGGATGGCACAGATACGCAGTATTTT CASNRDGTDTQYF
TRBJ2-1 TRBV24-1 few TRBD2 TGTGCCACCAGTGATCCTGGACTAGCGGGGGGCAATGAGCAGTTCTTC CATSDPGLAGGNEQFF
TRBJ1-2 TRBV7-2 - TRBD1 TGTGCCAGCAGCATCCGGACGGGACAGGACGTAAACTATGGCTACACCTTC CASSIRTGQDVNYGYTF
TRBJ1-4 TRBV5-4 - TRBD1 TGTGCCAGCAGCTTGGGGGACAGGCGGCGGACTAATGAAAAACTGTTTTTT CASSLGDRRRTNEKLFF
TRBJ2-1 TRBV7-2 - TRBD2 TGTGCCAGCAGCTTAGTCGGGGGGGCCTCATACAATGAGCAGTTCTTC CASSLVGGASYNEQFF
TRBJ1-5 TRBV7-2 - - TGTGCCAGCAGCTCTTTGACAGGTACCGGCCAGCCCCAGCATTTT CASSSLTGTGQPQHF
TRBJ2-6 TRBV7-3 - TRBD1 TGTGCCAGCAGCTTAGGACAGGGAGGCTCTCGGGCCAACGTCCTGACTTTC CASSLGQGGSRANVLTF
TRBJ2-2 TRBV7-2 - - TGTGCCAGCAGCCCGCCTACTAACACCGGGGAGCTGTTTTTT CASSPPTNTGELFF
TRBJ2-1 TRBV24-1 - TRBD2 TGTGCCACCAGTGATACTAGCGGGGGGTACAATGAGCAGTTCTTC CATSDTSGGYNEQFF
TRBJ1-5 TRBV7-2 - TRBD1 TGTGCCAGCAGCTTTGGACAGGGGGCTCAGCCCCAGCATTTT CASSFGQGAQPQHF
TRBJ2-1 TRBV24-1 - TRBD1 TGTGCCACCAGTGATTCAGGACAGGGGTGGCTGGGTGAGCAGTTCTTC CATSDSGQGWLGEQFF
TRBJ1-1 TRBV5-1 - - TGCGCCAGCAGAGGGGGGGCTAGCTCCACTGAAGCTTTCTTT CASRGGASSTEAFF
TRBJ2-6 TRBV6-5 - - TGTGCCAGCAGTTACTCCGACAGCTCTGGGGCCAACGTCCTGACTTTC CASSYSDSSGANVLTF
TRBJ2-3 TRBV14 - - TGTGCCAGCAGCCAAGATAGGTTAGGGGGAAGCACAGATACGCAGTATTTT CASSQDRLGGSTDTQYF
TRBJ1-1 TRBV6-2/TRBV6-3 - - TGTGCCAGCAGTTACTCCGGGACTGCTGCCATACCTGAAGCTTTCTTT CASSYSGTAAIPEAFF
TRBJ1-6 TRBV28 - TRBD1 TGTGCCAGCAGCCAGGGACAGGTGGTAAATTCACCCCTCCACTTT CASSQGQVVNSPLHF
TRBJ1-1 TRBV28 - - TGTGCCAGCAGTTCGGGACAAGGAGGAAACACTGAAGCTTTCTTT CASSSGQGGNTEAFF
TRBJ2-3 TRBV7-6 - - TGTGCCAGCAGCTTAGATGGGGCTACACCCAATTTT CASSLDGATPNF
TRBJ1-1 TRBV19 - - TGTGCCAGTAGTATCGACAGAGGCACTGAAGCTTTCTTT CASSIDRGTEAFF
TRBJ2-7 TRBV5-6 - - TGTGCCAGCCGAGAGGGAGCGGTTACCTACGAGCAGTACTTC CASREGAVTYEQYF
TRBJ1-5 TRBV6-2/TRBV6-3 - - TGTGCCAGCAGTTCTACAGGGTTTGGTCAGCCCCAGCATTTT CASSSTGFGQPQHF
TRBJ2-7 TRBV11-2 - TRBD2 TGTGCCAGCAGCCGGACTAGCGGAGCTCCCTACGAGCAGTACTTC CASSRTSGAPYEQYF
TRBJ1-2 TRBV6-5 - - TGTGCCAGCAGCACACAGGGAGATCGGGGCTACACCTTC CASSTQGDRGYTF
TRBJ1-1 TRBV7-2 - - TGTGCCAGCAGCAGGGACATCTCAATGAACACTGAAGCTTTCTTT CASSRDISMNTEAFF
TRBJ1-2 TRBV18 - - TGTGCCAGCTCACCGACCCCCGGGACCGGGAGTAGGTATGGCTACACCTTC CASSPTPGTGSRYGYTF
TRBJ2-5 TRBV24-1 - - TGTGCCACCACCCCTTCGGGGGGCAGCCAAGAGACCCAGTACTTC CATTPSGGSQETQYF
TRBJ2-1 TRBV7-6 - - TGTGCCAGCAGCTTAGCCCCCTCCAGCTCCTACAATGAGCAGTTCTTC CASSLAPSSSYNEQFF